Listed here are 21 T cell receptor beta chains from one sample, sequenced in a study of OX40 agonist ivuxolimab in advanced cancers. Profiling relied on immunoSEQ multiplex PCR, and the TCRdb table lists in-frame clones only, not all of them. Of 15,000 to 25,000 clones in the sample, roughly nine tenths were seen once. This specimen was CD4+ or CD8+ T cells sorted from blood, taken in a trial of the OX40 agonist ivuxolimab. These receptors originate from an adult with an advanced solid tumor such as melanoma, head and neck, liver or kidney cancer.

The chain employs TRBV28 and TRBJ2-1; 10 nucleotides match TRBD1. The CDR3 sequence is 14 residues long. V was pared by 5 bases and J by 7 bases, with 5 bases of the junction left unmatched. CDR1 is MDHEN, CDR2 SYDVKM, per germline. The CDR3 coding sequence is TGTGCCAGCAGTCTCCGGACAGGGGGGAATGAGCAGTTCTTC. Translating it yields CASSLRTGGNEQFF.

The V gene is TRBV4-1, the J gene TRBJ2-7; maybe TRBD2 (6 bases). This CDR3 contains 15 residues. Trimming stripped 1 base from V and 6 bases from J, with 16 bases between. CDR1 is MGHRA and CDR2 is YSYEKL in the germline V gene. The CDR3 sequence is CASSQGMEEGSEQYF. DNA of the CDR3: TGCGCCAGCAGCCAAGGAATGGAGGAGGGTTCCGAGCAGTACTTC.

J is TRBJ2-3 and V is TRBV11-2; 7 nucleotides line up with TRBD2. The V segment lost 3 bases and the J segment 3 bases; nucleotides outside the gene matches: 6. The CDR3 loop spans 15 amino acids. CDR1 is SGHAT, CDR2 FQNNGV, per germline. The CDR3 here is CASSFRDYPTDTQYF. CDR3 bases: TGTGCCAGCAGCTTCCGGGACTATCCAACAGATACGCAGTATTTT.

V is TRBV6-4 and J is TRBJ2-3; D may be TRBD1 (6 bases). The CDR3 runs to 14 residues. Deletions cut 3 bases from V and 2 bases from J, with 9 bases between. Germline CDR1 is MRHNA and CDR2 is SNTAGT. Here the CDR3 DNA reads TGTGCCAGCAGTGAGGGACATACCACAGATACGCAGTATTTT. Protein: CASSEGHTTDTQYF.

This clone was detected a few times. This chain links TRBV1 with TRBJ2-5; the D call of TRBD2 is as the table states it, not checked on the DNA. TRBV1 is noted as a pseudogene. CDR3 length: 19 residues. In DNA form, the CDR3 reads TGCACCAGCTCCTTACGGACTAGCGGGAGACCGGTCCCCCCAGAGACCCAGTACTTC. Translating gives CTSSLRTSGRPVPPETQYF.

The rearrangement joins TRBV7-9 to TRBJ1-1; D uncertain. Germline lookup yields CDR1 SEHNR and CDR2 FQNEAQ (reference sequence). CDR3 length equals 12 residues. Trimming pared 5 bases from V and 1 base from J, leaving 5 bases between. The CDR3 region has the DNA TGTGCCAGCAGCGGTTCGAACACTGAAGCTTTCTTT. This gives the protein CASSGSNTEAFF.

The rearrangement links TRBV30 to TRBJ2-7; D may be TRBD2 (6 bases). Trimming pared 4 bases from V and 3 bases from J, leaving 13 bases between. This CDR3 region has 13 residues. Germline lookup yields CDR1 GTSNPN and CDR2 SVGIG (reference sequence). CDR3 sequence: CAWNPGVFYEQYF. CDR3 bases: TGTGCCTGGAACCCGGGAGTATTCTACGAGCAGTACTTC.

The rearrangement links TRBV30 to TRBJ1-2, with D perhaps TRBD1 (5 bases). CDR3 length equals 13 residues. The V end was cut by 4 bases, the J end by 2 bases, with 11 bases between. From germline, CDR1 is GTSNPN and CDR2 SVGIG (reference sequence). CDR3 nucleotides: TGTGCCTGGACCAACGGGGGGAACTATGGCTACACCTTC. Protein product: CAWTNGGNYGYTF.

The table lists this clone with a few counts. The V and J genes are TRBV2 and TRBJ2-3; D may be TRBD1 (6 bases). Germline-derived CDR1 and CDR2 are SNHLY and FYNNEI. CDR3 length: 14 residues. Trimming removed 2 bases at V and 6 bases at J, with 12 bases between. As DNA, the CDR3 is TGTGCCAGCAGTGAACTTAACCAGGGGGATACGCAGTATTTT. It specifies CASSELNQGDTQYF.

The chain combines TRBV7-6 with TRBJ2-7, with TRBD2 matching 10 bases. V lost 3 bases to trimming and J lost 4 bases; unmatched junction nucleotides: 6. This CDR3 has 15 amino acids. The germline gives CDR1 SGHVS, CDR2 FNYEAQ. The DNA for the CDR3 is TGTGCCAGCAGCTTCAGCTCTAGCGGGAGTTACGAGCAGTACTTC. It translates to CASSFSSSGSYEQYF.

This chain links TRBV15 with TRBJ2-1; TRBD1 is a possible D gene (5 bases). The V end lost 0 bases, the J end lost 4 bases, and 10 bases lay between the germline ends. Germline CDR1 and CDR2: LNHNV and YYDKDF (reference sequence). The CDR3 spans 15 residues. The CDR3 region is CATSRDRERYNEQFF. Here the CDR3 DNA reads TGTGCCACCAGCAGAGACAGGGAAAGGTACAATGAGCAGTTCTTC.

The chain combines TRBV19 with TRBJ2-3, with 7 bases matching TRBD2. Germline CDR1 is LNHDA and CDR2 is SQIVND (reference sequence). CDR3 length equals 18 residues. V shed 0 bases, J shed 0 bases, and the junction held 9 bases outside the gene matches. This CDR3 is CASSIDLLASGSTDTQYF. CDR3 DNA sequence: TGTGCCAGTAGTATAGATCTATTGGCTAGCGGCAGCACAGATACGCAGTATTTT.

This chain connects TRBV28 to TRBJ2-5, with 7 bases matching TRBD1. This CDR3 comprises 13 residues. Germline lookup yields CDR1 MDHEN and CDR2 SYDVKM. V shed 5 bases, J shed 5 bases, and the junction held 5 bases outside the gene matches. CDR3 residues: CASSDRAQETQYF. CDR3 DNA: TGTGCCAGCAGTGACAGGGCCCAGGAGACCCAGTACTTC. Full variable domain (rest looked up from reference TRBV28 and TRBJ2-5): DVKVTQSSRYLVKRTGEKVFLECVQDMDHENMFWYRQDPGLGLRLIYFSYDVKMKEKGDIPEGYSVSREKKERFSLILESASTNQTSMYLCASSDRAQETQYFGPGTRLLVL.

The chain recombines TRBV5-6 with TRBJ2-1, with D uncertain. This CDR3 is 13 amino acids long. CDR1 and CDR2 (germline): SGHDT, YYEEEE. V lost 2 bases and J 8 bases, leaving 11 bases between the germline ends. The CDR3 spells CASSFVSMHEQFF. The DNA of the CDR3 is TGTGCCAGCAGCTTCGTCAGTATGCATGAGCAGTTCTTC.

In nucleotides, the CDR3 is TGTGCCAGCATTCCAACAGGGGGCACATCAGATACGCAGTATTTT. This sequence encodes CASIPTGGTSDTQYF. V gene TRBV6-1 combines with J gene TRBJ2-3; 9 bases are shared with TRBD1. V dropped 7 bases and J dropped 4; count of bases not matched to a gene: 9. CDR1 MNHNS and CDR2 SASEGT come from the germline V gene. This CDR3 has 15 amino acids.

The chain is built from TRBV7-9 and TRBJ1-5, with D perhaps TRBD1 (5 bases). The CDR3 length is 15 residues. V shed 2 bases and J shed 2 bases, with 10 bases lying between them. Per germline, CDR1 SEHNR and CDR2 FQNEAQ (reference sequence). CDR3 in amino acids: CASSLSGPGNQPQHF. The CDR3 nucleotides are TGTGCCAGCAGCTTATCGGGGCCGGGCAATCAGCCCCAGCATTTT.

The chain has TRBV9 and TRBJ2-1; TRBD2 matches 8 bases. Trimming at V came to 2 bases and at J to 3 bases, leaving 7 bases not matched to a gene. The CDR3 has 16 residues. Germline V gene lookup returns CDR1 SGDLS and CDR2 YYNGEE. Here the CDR3 DNA reads TGTGCCAGCAGCGTTCTGGGACTAGGAGGCTACAATGAGCAGTTCTTC. Its translation: CASSVLGLGGYNEQFF. Variable domain in full (rest from reference TRBV9 and TRBJ2-1): DSGVTQTPKHLITATGQRVTLRCSPRSGDLSVYWYQQSLDQGLQFLIQYYNGEERAKGNILERFSAQQFPDLHSELNLSSLELGDSALYFCASSVLGLGGYNEQFFGPGTRLTVL.

V gene TRBV27 combines with J gene TRBJ1-1, with a weak D call TRBD1 (5 bases). This CDR3 contains 12 residues. Germline CDR1 is MNHEY and CDR2 is SMNVEV (reference sequence). Deletions cut 9 bases from V and 4 bases from J, with 12 bases between. The CDR3 here is CASSGGGTEAFF. The CDR3 region has the DNA TGTGCCAGTTCCGGGGGGGGCACTGAAGCTTTCTTT.

V usage is TRBV11-1 and J usage is TRBJ2-1, with 9 nucleotides matching TRBD2. Germline loops: CDR1 SGHAT, CDR2 FQDESV (reference sequence). The junction had 4 bases not matched to a gene; V was cut back by 5 bases and J by 5 bases. The CDR3 is 14 amino acids. The CDR3 region has the DNA TGTGCCAGCAGCGCTAGCGGGAACCACAATGAGCAGTTCTTC. Translating it yields CASSASGNHNEQFF.

V is TRBV19 and J is TRBJ2-5; D uncertain. Germline lookup yields CDR1 LNHDA and CDR2 SQIVND (reference sequence). Trimming left V 4 bases short and J 5 bases short, with 8 bases between. The CDR3 covers 12 residues. DNA of the CDR3: TGTGCCAGTAGTAACTCGGAGGAGACCCAGTACTTC. This translates into CASSNSEETQYF.

The chain recombines TRBV5-8 with TRBJ2-7; 12 bases agree with TRBD2. The CDR3 has 15 amino acids. Germline trimming cut 1 base from V and 1 base from J; bases unmatched to any gene: 0. The germline V gene encodes CDR1 SGHTS and CDR2 YDEGEE. The CDR3 region has the DNA TGTGCCAGCAGCTTGCTAGCGGGAGGGTCCTACGAGCAGTACTTC. It yields the protein CASSLLAGGSYEQYF.